This T cell receptor beta chain was obtained from a study of cytomegalovirus exposure and HLA in healthy donors. Study background: Caucasian-associated ancestry cluster membership applied to around 80% of around 400 genotyped donors. The study's findings and limits: A later analysis revealed that TCR association rates differed between HLA loci, peaking at DRB1 and bottoming out at HLA-C.

This CDR3 spans 12 amino acids. The V segment lost 3 bases and the J segment 11 bases; nucleotides outside the gene matches: 5. Germline V gene lookup returns CDR1 MNHEY and CDR2 SMNVEV (reference sequence). To note about this clone: The antigen remains undetermined.

The primer mix had 60 Vbeta and 13 Jbeta primers. Clones were read by immunoSEQ multiplex PCR, and TCRdb kept only the in-frame ones, dropping some. Altogether 130,000 to 150,000 clones are present, roughly 85% being singletons, with the ten largest covering roughly 0.69%. The chain combines TRBV27 with TRBJ2-3; 7 bases line up with TRBD2. Sequencing input: PBMCs. This receptor was identified in a male donor in good health and CMV-seronegative. In DNA, the CDR3 is TGTGCCAGCAGTTTCGGGGCGGGAGTGCAGTATTTT. Protein sequence: CASSFGAGVQYF.